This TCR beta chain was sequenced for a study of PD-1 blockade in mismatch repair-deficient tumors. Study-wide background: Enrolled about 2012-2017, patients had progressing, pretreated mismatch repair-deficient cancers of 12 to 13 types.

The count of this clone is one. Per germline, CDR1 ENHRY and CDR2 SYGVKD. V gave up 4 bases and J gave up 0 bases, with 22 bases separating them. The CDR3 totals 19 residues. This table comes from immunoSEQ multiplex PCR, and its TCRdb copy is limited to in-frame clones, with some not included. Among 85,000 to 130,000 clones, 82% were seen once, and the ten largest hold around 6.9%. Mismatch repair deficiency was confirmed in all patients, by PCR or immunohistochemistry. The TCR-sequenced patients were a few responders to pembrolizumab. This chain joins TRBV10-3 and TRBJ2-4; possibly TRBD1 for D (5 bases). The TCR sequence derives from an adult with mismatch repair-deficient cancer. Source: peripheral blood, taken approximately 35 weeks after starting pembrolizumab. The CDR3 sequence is CAISVEKGVADLAKNIQYF. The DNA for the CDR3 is TGTGCCATCAGTGTGGAAAAAGGGGTAGCCGACCTAGCCAAAAACATTCAGTACTTC.